One sample yielded the 13 T cell receptor beta chains listed below, sequenced in a study of Ad26.COV2.S vaccination and SARS-CoV-2 variants (dated by TCRdb to about 2021). Libraries were constructed by the immunoSEQ multiplex PCR assay. TCRdb carries this immuneACCESS record with in-frame sequences only. Its versions omit some clonotypes, under half of them owing to an unresolved V gene in the studies checked, with the rest unexplained. Present in this sample are around 320,000 clones, more than 75% of which were seen just once. Together, the top ten hold around 3.5% of the sample. The treatment or condition label here, explained by the study, means: around 19 received Ad26.COV2.S at low or high dose, single or two shots; 5 received placebo; per-sample allocation not given. For vaccine and placebo recipients, the sequenced repertoires came from samples collected on day 63 after the first injection.

The sample consisted of peripheral blood, taken in a trial of Ad26.COV2.S vaccine versus placebo. Source of these receptors: a person aged 18-65 years who received the Ad26.COV2.S COVID-19 vaccine or a placebo.

The chain recombines TRBV30 with TRBJ2-5; 7 nucleotides align to TRBD1. From germline, CDR1 is GTSNPN and CDR2 SVGIG (reference sequence). This CDR3 is 17 amino acids long. V gave up 2 bases and J gave up 1 base; unmatched junction bases: 13. The CDR3 sequence: CAWSRGHRGFIQETQYF. The CDR3 DNA reads as TGTGCCTGGAGTCGGGGCCACAGGGGATTTATCCAAGAGACCCAGTACTTC.

The genes are TRBV2 and TRBJ1-4, with 10 nucleotides matching TRBD1. V shed 3 bases and J 7 bases; nucleotides not matched to a gene: 8. CDR1 is SNHLY and CDR2 is FYNNEI in the germline V gene. The CDR3 extends over 16 amino acids. CDR3 protein: CASSDYPRQGAEKLFF. CDR3 DNA sequence: TGTGCCAGCAGTGACTATCCGAGACAGGGGGCTGAAAAACTGTTTTTT.

The CDR3 DNA is TGTGCCAGCAGTCGGGCGATGGGAAATCAGCCCCAGCATTTT. As protein: CASSRAMGNQPQHF. This chain links TRBV2 with TRBJ1-5; no reliable D call. V shed 5 bases and J shed 4 bases, with 12 bases lying between them. The CDR3 spans 14 residues. Germline V gene data show CDR1 as SNHLY and CDR2 as FYNNEI.

The rearrangement uses TRBV5-1 and TRBJ2-5; no clear D gene. Germline values: CDR1 SGHRS, CDR2 YFSETQ. V gave up 0 bases and J gave up 2 bases, with 8 bases separating them. The CDR3 is made up of 14 amino acids. The DNA of the CDR3 is TGCGCCAGCAGCTTGGGGCAGAGACAAGAGACCCAGTACTTC. Amino acids: CASSLGQRQETQYF.

This chain's CDR3 is CASSSYRDTIQFF. The CDR3 nucleotides read TGTGCCAGCAGTTCGTACCGGGACACCATCCAGTTCTTC. This chain joins TRBV27 and TRBJ2-1; D perhaps matches TRBD1 (6 bases). Germline-derived CDR1 and CDR2 are MNHEY and SMNVEV (reference sequence). The CDR3 consists of 13 residues. V lost 4 bases to trimming and J lost 13 bases, with 17 bases between them.

The chain employs TRBV19 and TRBJ2-5; 9 positions agree with TRBD1. Germline lookup yields CDR1 LNHDA and CDR2 SQIVND (reference sequence). The V and J ends lost 5 bases and 5 bases, in that order; junction bases with no gene match: 6. CDR3 length: 14 amino acids. The CDR3 sequence: CASSRTGVGETQYF. The CDR3 DNA reads TGTGCCAGTAGTCGGACAGGGGTTGGGGAGACCCAGTACTTC.

Written as DNA, the CDR3 is TGTGCCAGCAGCTTTGGACAGGCGGACACTGAAGCTTTCTTT. Its protein product is CASSFGQADTEAFF. The chain is built from TRBV11-2 and TRBJ1-1, with 7 bases aligning to TRBD1. From germline, CDR1 is SGHAT and CDR2 FQNNGV. Trimming removed 3 bases from V and 3 bases from J; junction bases left unmatched: 4. The CDR3 extends over 14 amino acids.

J is TRBJ1-5 and V is TRBV30, with a possible D match to TRBD1 (6 bases). CDR1 is GTSNPN, CDR2 SVGIG, per germline (reference sequence). The germline V and J ends were trimmed by 1 base and 7 bases, with 11 bases remaining between them. This CDR3 has 13 amino acids. CDR3: CAWSARGLQPQHF. DNA for the CDR3: TGTGCCTGGAGTGCCAGGGGACTCCAGCCCCAGCATTTT.

V gene TRBV5-4 combines with J gene TRBJ2-7; a weak D match, TRBD1 (5 bases). There are 15 residues in the CDR3. The V end was cut by 4 bases, the J end by 2 bases, with 16 bases between. The germline V gene encodes CDR1 SGHNT and CDR2 YYREEE (reference sequence). For the CDR3, the DNA is TGTGCCAGCAGCCCTGGGGCAGGGCTCCCCTACGAGCAGTACTTC. This codes for CASSPGAGLPYEQYF. Full variable domain (outside the CDR3, taken from reference TRBV5-4 and TRBJ2-7): ETGVTQSPTHLIKTRGQQVTLRCSSQSGHNTVSWYQQALGQGPQFIFQYYREEENGRGNFPPRFSGLQFPNYSSELNVNALELDDSALYLCASSPGAGLPYEQYFGPGTRLTVT.

The genes are TRBV30 and TRBJ1-6, with D hard to call. Germline CDR1 is GTSNPN and CDR2 is SVGIG (reference sequence). V was trimmed by 3 bases and J by 6 bases, leaving 15 bases between them. The CDR3 runs to 15 residues. This CDR3 reads CAWRVWLDGNSPLHF. The CDR3 DNA is TGTGCCTGGAGAGTCTGGCTTGATGGTAATTCACCCCTCCACTTT.

This chain uses TRBV18 with TRBJ2-7; D tentatively reads TRBD1 or TRBD2 (5 bases each). CDR1 and CDR2 (germline): KGHSH, LQKENI. Trimming pared 1 base from V and 5 bases from J, leaving 6 bases between. The length of the CDR3 is 12 residues. The CDR3 spells CASSPRGNEQYF. The CDR3 DNA sequence: TGTGCCAGCTCACCACGGGGGAACGAGCAGTACTTC. Filled out from reference TRBV18 and TRBJ2-7, the complete variable domain reads NAGVMQNPRHLVRRRGQEARLRCSPMKGHSHVYWYRQLPEEGLKFMVYLQKENIIDESGMPKERFSAEFPKEGPSILRIQQVVRGDSAAYFCASSPRGNEQYFGPGTRLTVT.

This clone was picked up one time. The gene calls are TRBV7-3 and TRBJ1-2; a possible D gene is TRBD1 (5 bases). Germline V gene lookup returns CDR1 SGHTA and CDR2 FQGTGA. Trimming took 6 bases from V and 6 from J, leaving 11 bases between them. The CDR3 spans 12 residues. The CDR3 here is CASSSGGDGYTF. CDR3 nucleotides: TGTGCCAGCAGTTCCGGAGGGGATGGCTACACCTTC. Filled out from reference TRBV7-3 and TRBJ1-2, the complete variable domain reads GAGVSQTPSNKVTEKGKYVELRCDPISGHTALYWYRQSLGQGPEFLIYFQGTGAADDSGLPNDRFFAVRPEGSVSTLKIQRTERGDSAVYLCASSSGGDGYTFGSGTRLTVV.

The chain links TRBV5-6 to TRBJ2-7, with 9 bases matching TRBD1. The ends lost 4 bases at V and 6 bases at J; junction bases unmatched: 14. CDR3 length: 16 residues. The germline V gene has CDR1 SGHDT and CDR2 YYEEEE. CDR3 in DNA: TGTGCCAGCAGCCTTGGCCGGGGACAGGGCCGAGGCGAGCAGTACTTC. This translates into CASSLGRGQGRGEQYF.